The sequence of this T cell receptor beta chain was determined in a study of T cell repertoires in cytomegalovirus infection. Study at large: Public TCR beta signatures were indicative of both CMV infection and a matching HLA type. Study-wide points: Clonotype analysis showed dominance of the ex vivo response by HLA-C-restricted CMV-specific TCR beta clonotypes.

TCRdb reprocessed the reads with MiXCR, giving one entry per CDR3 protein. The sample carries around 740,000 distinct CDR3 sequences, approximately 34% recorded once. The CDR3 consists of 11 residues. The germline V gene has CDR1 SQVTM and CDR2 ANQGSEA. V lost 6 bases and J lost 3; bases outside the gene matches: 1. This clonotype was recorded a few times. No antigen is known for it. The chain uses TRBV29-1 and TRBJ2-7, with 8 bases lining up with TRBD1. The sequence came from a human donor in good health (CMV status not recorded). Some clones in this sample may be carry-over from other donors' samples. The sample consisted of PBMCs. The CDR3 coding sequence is TGCAGCGTGACAGGGGACTACGAGCAGTACTTC. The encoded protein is CSVTGDYEQYF.